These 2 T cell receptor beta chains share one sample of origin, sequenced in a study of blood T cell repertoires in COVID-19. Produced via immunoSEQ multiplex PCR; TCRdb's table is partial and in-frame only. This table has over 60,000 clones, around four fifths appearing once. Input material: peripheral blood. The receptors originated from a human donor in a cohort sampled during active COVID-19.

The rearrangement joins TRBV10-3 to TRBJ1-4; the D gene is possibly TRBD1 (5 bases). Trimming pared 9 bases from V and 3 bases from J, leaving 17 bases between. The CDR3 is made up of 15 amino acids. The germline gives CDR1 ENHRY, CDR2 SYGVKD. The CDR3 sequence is CAIRGGAQANEKLFF. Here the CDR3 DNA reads TGTGCCATTAGGGGCGGGGCTCAAGCTAATGAAAAACTGTTTTTT.

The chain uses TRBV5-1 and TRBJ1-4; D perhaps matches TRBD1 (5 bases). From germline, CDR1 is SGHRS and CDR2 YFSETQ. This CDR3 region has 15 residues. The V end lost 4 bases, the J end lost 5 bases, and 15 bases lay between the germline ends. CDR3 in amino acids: CASSTGGDVNEKLFF. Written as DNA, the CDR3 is TGCGCCAGCAGCACCGGGGGGGACGTGAATGAAAAACTGTTTTTT.